This TCR beta chain was sequenced for a study of T-cell memory formation after mild COVID-19 (dated by TCRdb to 2020 to 2022). Regarding the study in general: Most TCR sequence clusters were specific to one of the two donors. In two donors, T-cell clones that expanded and contracted after mild COVID-19 were followed by sequencing TCRalpha and TCRbeta repertoires longitudinally. Two young, previously healthy adult volunteers, one female and one male, were included in the cohort.

On the study overall, not on this receptor specifically: Only a couple of mild cases were covered in the study, and larger cohorts including severe cases with pre-infection samples were considered necessary. SARS-CoV-2 specificity of the second-wave clones peaking on day 37 was not confirmed. From day 15 to 85, contracting clones showed balanced CD4/CD8 phenotypes, whereas a second wave of clones that expanded from day 15 to 37 leaned towards CD4+. Some responding clones were detected in pre-infection memory, which suggested that pre-existing cross-reactive memory T cells had joined the SARS-CoV-2 response. Contracting CD4+ clones were located mainly in the CM and EM memory subsets, whereas CD8+ clones were found to be enriched in EMRA.

A word on this clonotype: Its specific antigen is unknown. The input lacks base qualities; no much larger clone sits a single base away.

Compared with germline, V lacks 11 bases and J lacks 5 bases; bases without a gene match: 7. There are 14 amino acids in the CDR3, from cysteine to phenylalanine inclusive. CDR3 DNA is the only sequence kept; it has 42 bases, read in frame from the first base. The germline V gene encodes CDR1 SEHNR and CDR2 FQNEAQ (reference sequence). Ficoll-Paque density gradient centrifugation was used to isolate PBMCs. For sequencing, an Illumina NovaSeq 6000 was employed. TCRalpha and TCRbeta cDNA libraries were constructed by 5'RACE with constant-segment primers, with sample barcodes and unique molecular identifiers being introduced. RNA was extracted from every sample with Trizol reagent. Library amplification was performed in two PCR steps, and a second sample barcode and Illumina TruSeq adapters were introduced in the second step. Libraries were sequenced on an Illumina NovaSeq with 2 x 150 bp paired-end reads. The paper's processing steps were these. The reads were demultiplexed and collapsed into UMI-guided consensus sequences using migec v1.2.7. Using mixcr v2.1.11, UMI consensuses were aligned to TRA and TRB V and J templates and then assembled into clonotypes. Expanded or contracted clonotypes were those called significant by both edgeR and NoisET, with noise models trained on biological replicates. edgeR calls used a false discovery rate-adjusted p below 0.01 and a log2 fold-change threshold of 1. As an exploratory analysis of dynamics, max-normalized trajectories of the 1000 most abundant clonotypes were examined by PCA with hierarchical clustering. The CD4 or CD8 phenotype of responding clones was assigned using the separately sequenced CD4+ and CD8+ repertoires. TCRdb handled the public reads itself, with Q25 trimming in fastp and clone calling in MiXCR, and kept productive beta chains. All rows with the same CDR3 protein become a single entry with the most common DNA and genes. None of the V and J calls come from the authors' own analysis; TCRdb made them. In this sample the table shows hundreds of thousands of distinct CDR3 sequences, roughly 13% of which occur a single time. The top ten clonotypes cover 22% of the sample.

Sample: PBMCs or a T cell subset sorted from them (not recorded which). Rearrangement joined TRBV7-9 to TRBJ2-2; a stretch of 11 junction bases matches TRBD1. The origin of this receptor is a young man who had mild COVID-19 (a few samples of this study predate the infection). The sample titles of this study are shuffled in the database, so cell type and time point are left out; the donor was told from shared clones. The CDR3 reads as follows: CAPDRGLGTGELFF. At the DNA level, the sequence is TGTGCCCCGGACAGGGGGCTGGGAACCGGGGAGCTGTTTTTT.